Sequencing of this T cell receptor (beta chain) was carried out in a study of breast tumors, draining lymph nodes, adjacent tissues (dated by TCRdb to the mid-2010s). Background on the whole study: In breast cancer patients, the study compared the TCR beta repertoires of tumor, adjacent nontumor tissue and axillary lymph nodes. In human breast cancer, the study set out to assess how tumor, surrounding tissue and draining lymph node repertoires relate to one another and whether T cells might be exchanged between them.

The axillary draining lymph nodes of breast cancer patients were the source of the lymph node samples. Reading the germline V gene gives CDR1 SGHRS and CDR2 YFSETQ. The CDR3 has 16 amino acids, counting the end cysteine and phenylalanine. CDR3 DNA is the only sequence kept; it has 48 bases, read in frame from the first base. V is shortened by 0 bases, J by 7 bases, and the region joining them spans 16 bases. Beyond this particular receptor, the publication reports: The study presented the conclusion that tumor T cells originate in lymph nodes as consistent with a hypothesis, not as something directly demonstrated. Tumor and nontumor tissue repertoires were found to be significantly more similar in luminal-like than in basal-like breast cancer. Tumor T-cell repertoires showed less diversity than lymph node repertoires and more diversity than nontumor tissue repertoires, and tumor T-cell repertoires showed preferential V and J gene usage. A scenario in which most tumor T cells derive from the lymph node and then expand within tumor tissue was judged to be consistent with the data.

Instrument used: Illumina HiSeq 2000. Multiplex PCR amplification was used to generate the TCR beta chain libraries. The amplified TCR beta chain products were analyzed by high-throughput sequencing. Clones were called with MiXCR by TCRdb after fastp trimmed the public reads at Q25, and only in-frame beta chains were retained. Rows merge per CDR3 protein into single entries with the most common DNA and genes. Recorded for this sample are about 140,000 distinct CDR3 sequences; 20% to 25% of them occurred a single time. The top ten clones comprise 2.6% of the sample. Remarks on this clonotype: Its target antigen remains unknown. Being one base from a much bigger clone, this may be a read error.

This clonotype originated in a female donor with breast cancer. Some clones in this sample may be carry-over from other donors' samples. The sample consisted of axillary lymph node tissue. In this chain, TRBV5-1 is recombined with TRBJ2-2; the D gene is possibly TRBD2, with 5 bases matching. The CDR3 region has the sequence CASSLVGGLAVGELFF. The DNA reads TGCGCCAGCAGCTTGGTCGGCGGGCTGGCGGTCGGGGAGCTGTTTTTT.